This T cell receptor (beta chain) comes out of a study of cytomegalovirus exposure and HLA in healthy donors (dated by TCRdb to between 2016 and 2019). Background on the whole study: In an earlier analysis of fewer than 750 of the donors, 276 Gb of sequence data and approximately 120 million unique TCR beta sequences from some 170 million T cells were reported. An early release that covered some 630 HLA-typed donors contained approximately 300 gigabases of sequencing data and tens of millions of unique TCR sequences. Of the 300 to 500 genotyped donors, over 80% were placed in the genetic ancestry cluster associated with self-reported Caucasian donors. The study aimed to test whether signatures of past pathogen exposure could be identified by cataloging public T cell receptors. The T cell repertoires of several hundred subjects were profiled by immunosequencing and related to cytomegalovirus serostatus. Besides the first cohort of about 730 subjects, a separate validation cohort made up of 120 different subjects was used. High-throughput TCR immunosequencing, statistical association of individual TCRs with disease status, and machine learning were combined to predict cytomegalovirus infection status. To study patterns of TCR occurrence, a later analysis re-analyzed previously published TCR beta repertoires from under 750 donors and added high-resolution HLA genotyping. Rather than using new phenotypic data, the later analysis identified candidate immune exposures from TCR beta sequences and from how often those sequences occurred across donors. An earlier analysis of around 640 of the donors used high-throughput TCR beta sequencing to judge whether each TCR beta V gene segment behaved as functional or pseudogenic. Donor age, sex, ethnicity and CMV serostatus were compiled alongside the repertoire data. A later genetic analysis took genome-wide SNP genotypes for about 55% of the 666 donors and used that subset as a discovery cohort. Every discovery cohort repertoire had been produced on one sequencing platform. Both class I and class II loci were covered by HLA typing, at four-digit resolution. The number of typed donors differed by locus: about 620-640 for A, B, C, DRB1 and DQB1; roughly 510 for DQA1; 606 for DPA1; and about 450 for DPB1. About five DR-DQ haplotypes were handled as single units for association and clustering, since linkage in the cohort was strong. Across around 400 genotyped donors of the cohort, an average of approximately 200,000 unique TCR beta nucleotide sequences per donor were sequenced, and roughly 20% of those sequences were non-productive.

The cohort was made up of 650 to 700 healthy bone marrow donors. Cohort members were all nominally healthy when sampled, although unrecorded immune exposures were likely present. The donor was CMV seropositive and was included in the group of 250 to 350 seropositive cohort members. A peripheral blood sample was collected from each donor, and TCR beta sequencing was performed on peripheral blood mononuclear cells. Genomic DNA was extracted from the blood cell samples with the Qiagen DNeasy Blood Extraction Kit. Regarding this clone: Its antigen target is currently unknown. No base quality values were provided; no much bigger clone lies one nucleotide off.

Paper-wide results and their limitations: Three of the identified cytomegalovirus-associated TCR beta chains were confirmed in vitro to be specific for cytomegalovirus antigens. It was suggested by the authors that the approach could potentially be generalized to other disease states and immunological phenotypes. The study listed over 150 TCR beta chains as associated with cytomegalovirus. When HLA alleles, especially DR and DQ, strongly co-occurred, TCR associations were difficult to assign to individual alleles. HLA typing was unavailable for some donors at each locus, so association tests used only the typed subset. A later analysis found that most CMV-associated TCR beta chains appeared HLA-restricted, with HLA associations seemingly driven largely by CMV exposure. A further reported finding was that TCR beta sequences accurately predicted the HLA-A and HLA-B alleles for most subjects in the first cohort. A later analysis associated 15,000 to 20,000 TCR beta sequences with specific HLA alleles at a false discovery rate of 0.05. According to a later analysis, parvovirus B19, influenza, CMV and Epstein-Barr virus appeared linked to several top co-occurrence clusters. The only immune exposure information available for the cohort was CMV serostatus. Over 15 rarely observed V segments, including chromosome 9 orphons, were excluded from the earlier analysis of several hundred of the donors because counts were too low. In this cohort, only TCR beta chains were sequenced, and detectable features were limited by the absence of alpha or paired-chain data. The classifier was reported to diagnose cytomegalovirus status with high specificity and sensitivity in both the original and validation cohorts. Some IMGT-functional V segments, including TRBV6-2 and TRBV6-3, could not be distinguished by the 87-base-pair reads and were therefore excluded. Linkage disequilibrium might explain the correlated functional status among segregating V segments, but an unknown experimental factor could not be excluded. Across donors, most TCR sequences were observed very rarely, whereas some public TCRs were present in many individuals. A later genetic analysis associated a missense DCLRE1C variant with V-gene and J-gene trimming of TCR beta chains, and an independent cohort replicated the association. In a later analysis, TCR association rates were found to vary across HLA loci, with the most associated TCRs seen for DRB1 alleles and the fewest for HLA-C alleles. Presence/absence analyses assumed roughly uniform sequencing depth across donors, an assumption that may not hold. A group of highly shared sequence variants was considered likely to be a technical artifact of the sequencing pipeline. Broadly in line with IMGT annotations, most TCR beta V segments showed up in productive rearrangements about 87% or about 30% of the time in an earlier analysis of 450 to 750 of the donors. A later genetic analysis reported fewer N-insertions in productive TCRs among donors in an Asian-associated ancestry cluster than the roughly 690-donor mean. A later analysis found that HLA-associated TCR beta chains were more clonally expanded and had lower generation probabilities than equally common non-associated chains.

Library method: the immunoSEQ multiplex PCR assay. A mixture of 60 forward primers for TCR Vbeta segments and 13 reverse primers for TCR Jbeta segments was used in the multiplex PCR. The CDR3 region of rearranged TCR beta genes was amplified from genomic DNA by a multiplex PCR assay. The Illumina HiSeq System was used to sequence the amplified TCR beta libraries as 87-base-pair reads. Per the source publication's procedure: A later analysis tallied tens of millions of unique TCR beta chains across the 600 to 700 repertoires, and some 10 million of those chains were shared by two or more donors. Raw reads were error-corrected and collapsed into unique sequences with a nearest-neighbor algorithm that merged closely related sequences to remove PCR and sequencing errors. V, D and J gene segments were assigned by aligning CDR3 sequences to IMGT reference sequences. For a sequence to be retained, at least a six-nucleotide match to both a V gene segment and a J gene segment was required. Rearrangements were classified as productive when the CDR3 lacked stop codons and remained in frame with V and J, and all other rearrangements were classified as non-productive. CDR3 was defined by IMGT convention, running from the second conserved V-encoded cysteine to the conserved J-encoded phenylalanine. The earlier analysis of about 640 of the donors excluded any sequence lacking an unambiguous match to a single V gene segment. In an earlier analysis of a few hundred of the donors, V segments were called functional above 56.7% productive rearrangements and were called segregating when the between-donor standard deviation exceeded 5%. A statistical classification framework was built for diagnosing cytomegalovirus status from the catalog of TCR beta chain sequences. V and J gene assignment, in a later analysis, came from comparing TCR nucleotide sequences with IMGT/GENE-DB human TR gene sequences. Using the TCRdist pipeline, a later analysis assigned CDR3 sequences along with most-parsimonious VDJ recombination scenarios. In a later analysis, each TCR beta chain was defined by its CDR3 amino acid sequence together with its V-gene family, and reads without a unique V-gene family were excluded. A later analysis removed 600 or so highly shared, low-generation-probability nucleotide sequences to deal with suspected cross-contamination and a sequencing artifact. In a later analysis, a clonal expansion index was calculated for each public chain from normalized within-repertoire ranks of inferred template counts. In a later analysis, generation probabilities were computed using a VDJ recombination model fitted to out-of-frame rearrangements, and the results were checked against IGoR. A later analysis scored TCR-TCR, TCR-HLA and TCR-CMV co-occurrence with hypergeometric tests, applying a repertoire-size bias correction to TCR pairs. A later analysis estimated false discovery rates by permuting HLA or CMV assignments 20 times. In a later analysis, co-occurring TCRs were grouped using DBSCAN, with TCRdist sequence similarity added in when clustering inside HLA-allele-positive subsets. Repertoires with fewer than 30,000 or more than 120,000 public chains, plus five repertoires with anomalous nucleotide sharing, were excluded from co-occurrence clustering. TCRdb took this table from immuneACCESS and kept in-frame rearrangements with V and J called. Such tables lack part of the clones; where checked against another copy, unresolved V genes explain under half of the gap, and the rest is unexplained. V and J calls and clone size are copied from that table; D and trimming were computed from the DNA. In this sample the table shows 85,000 to 110,000 clones, around three quarters of which occur a single time. The ten largest make up roughly 4% of the sample.

The CDR3 contains 11 residues, cysteine and phenylalanine counted. The kept DNA is CDR3 alone, 33 bases in frame from the first base. The germline V gene gives CDR1 as SGDLS and CDR2 as YYNGEE. V loses 4 bases, J loses 5 bases, and the germline ends lie 5 bases apart. The sequencing input was PBMCs. This TCR was recovered from a man between 50 and 59 years old in good health and CMV-seropositive. In this chain, TRBV9 is recombined with TRBJ2-3; a tentative D match to TRBD1 spans 5 bases. The DNA sequence reads TGTGCCAGCAGCCAGGGAGATACGCAGTATTTT. This translates into CASSQGDTQYF. The CDR3 plus the reference TRBV9 and TRBJ2-3 genes for the other parts give the full variable domain: DSGVTQTPKHLITATGQRVTLRCSPRSGDLSVYWYQQSLDQGLQFLIQYYNGEERAKGNILERFSAQQFPDLHSELNLSSLELGDSALYFCASSQGDTQYFGPGTRLTVL.